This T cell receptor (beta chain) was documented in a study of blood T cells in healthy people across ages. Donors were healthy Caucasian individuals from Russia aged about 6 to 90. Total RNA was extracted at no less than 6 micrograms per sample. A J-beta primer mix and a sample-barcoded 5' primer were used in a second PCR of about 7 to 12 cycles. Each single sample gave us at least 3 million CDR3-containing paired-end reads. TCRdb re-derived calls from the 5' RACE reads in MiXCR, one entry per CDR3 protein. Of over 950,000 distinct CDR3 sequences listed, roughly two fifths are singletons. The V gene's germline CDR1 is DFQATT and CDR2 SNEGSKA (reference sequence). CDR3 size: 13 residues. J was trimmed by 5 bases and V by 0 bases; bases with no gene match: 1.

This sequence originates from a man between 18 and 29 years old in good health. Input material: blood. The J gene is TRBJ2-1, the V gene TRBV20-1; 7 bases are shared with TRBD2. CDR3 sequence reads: CSARDGGDNEQFF. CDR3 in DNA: TGCAGTGCTAGAGATGGGGGGGACAATGAGCAGTTCTTC.